This entry concerns a single T cell receptor beta chain. Measured with immunoSEQ multiplex PCR; TCRdb has only the in-frame clones, and not every one. The sample gives a few hundred thousand clones, around 88% of which show up once; around 7.5% is in the top ten. This sample was taken from a study of blood T cell repertoires in COVID-19. Study details: The United States, Italy and Spain provided the acute and convalescent COVID-19 samples. T cells, B-cell-depleted T cells, or PBMCs supplied cDNA or gDNA.

Germline trimming cut 0 bases from V and 2 bases from J; bases unmatched to any gene: 9. CDR1 and CDR2 (germline): SGHNT, YYREEE (reference sequence). The CDR3 is 17 amino acids. This chain links TRBV5-4 with TRBJ2-3; 7 nucleotides agree with TRBD2. The sequenced material came from peripheral blood. The receptor was derived from an older woman with COVID-19, enrolled during active disease. CDR3 coding DNA: TGTGCCAGCAGCTTGGGTTCCGGCGGGGGTGCCACAGATACGCAGTATTTT. It yields the protein CASSLGSGGGATDTQYF.